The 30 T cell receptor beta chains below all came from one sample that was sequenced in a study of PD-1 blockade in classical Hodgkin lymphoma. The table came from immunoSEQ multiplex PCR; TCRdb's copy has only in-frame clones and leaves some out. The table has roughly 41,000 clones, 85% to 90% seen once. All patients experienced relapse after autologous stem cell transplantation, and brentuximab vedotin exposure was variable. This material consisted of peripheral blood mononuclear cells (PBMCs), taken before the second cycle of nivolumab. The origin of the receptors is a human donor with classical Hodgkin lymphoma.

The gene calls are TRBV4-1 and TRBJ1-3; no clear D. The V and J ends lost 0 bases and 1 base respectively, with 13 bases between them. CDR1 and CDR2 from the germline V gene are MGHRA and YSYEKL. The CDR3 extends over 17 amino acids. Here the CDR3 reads CASSQDSGSPSGNTIYF. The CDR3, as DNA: TGCGCCAGCAGCCAAGATAGTGGGAGCCCGTCTGGAAACACCATATATTTT.

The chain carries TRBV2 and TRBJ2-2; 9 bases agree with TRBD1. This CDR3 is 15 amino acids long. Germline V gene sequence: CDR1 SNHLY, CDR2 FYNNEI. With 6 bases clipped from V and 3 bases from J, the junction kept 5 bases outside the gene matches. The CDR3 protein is CASSRDRVDTGELFF. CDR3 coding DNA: TGTGCCAGCAGCAGGGACAGGGTGGACACCGGGGAGCTGTTTTTT.

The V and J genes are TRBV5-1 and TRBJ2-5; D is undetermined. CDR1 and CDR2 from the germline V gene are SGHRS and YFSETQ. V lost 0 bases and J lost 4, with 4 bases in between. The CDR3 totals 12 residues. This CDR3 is CASSLGLETQYF. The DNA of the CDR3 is TGCGCCAGCAGCTTGGGACTAGAGACCCAGTACTTC.

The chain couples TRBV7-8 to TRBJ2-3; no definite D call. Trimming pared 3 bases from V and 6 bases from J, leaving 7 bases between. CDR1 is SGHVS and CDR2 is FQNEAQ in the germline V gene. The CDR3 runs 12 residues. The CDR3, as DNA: TGTGCCAGCAGCTTGCCACCGGATACGCAGTATTTT. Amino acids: CASSLPPDTQYF.

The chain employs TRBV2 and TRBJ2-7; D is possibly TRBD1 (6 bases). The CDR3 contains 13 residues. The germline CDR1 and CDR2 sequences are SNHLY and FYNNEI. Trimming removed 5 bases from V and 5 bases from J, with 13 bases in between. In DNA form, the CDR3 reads TGTGCCAGCAGTAGCGCAGGGGAAGACGAGCAGTACTTC. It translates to CASSSAGEDEQYF.

CDR3 sequence: CASSLIWTSDQETQYF. For the CDR3, the DNA is TGTGCCAGCAGCTTAATTTGGACTAGCGACCAAGAGACCCAGTACTTC. The rearrangement links TRBV7-3 to TRBJ2-5; 9 bases align to TRBD2. Germline CDR1 SGHTA, CDR2 FQGTGA. This CDR3 comprises 16 residues. J gave up 0 bases and V 1 base, and 3 bases lay outside the gene matches.

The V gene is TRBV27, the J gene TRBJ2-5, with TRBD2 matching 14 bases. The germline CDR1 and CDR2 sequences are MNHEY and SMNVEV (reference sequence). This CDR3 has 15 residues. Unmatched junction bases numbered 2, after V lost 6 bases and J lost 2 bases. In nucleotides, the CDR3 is TGTGCCAGCAGAAGACTAGCGGGAGGGCAAGAGACCCAGTACTTC. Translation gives CASRRLAGGQETQYF.

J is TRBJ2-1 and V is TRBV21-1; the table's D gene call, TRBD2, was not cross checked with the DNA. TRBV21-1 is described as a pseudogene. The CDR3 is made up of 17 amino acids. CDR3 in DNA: TGTGCCAGCAGCAAACAAAGCGTTAGCGGGAGGTGGCATGAGCAGTTCTTC. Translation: CASSKQSVSGRWHEQFF.

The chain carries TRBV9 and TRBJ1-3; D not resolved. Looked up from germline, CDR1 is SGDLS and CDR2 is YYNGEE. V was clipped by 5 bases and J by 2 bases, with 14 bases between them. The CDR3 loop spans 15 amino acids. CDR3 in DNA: TGTGCCAGCAGTGGTTTTGGCGTACCTGGAAACACCATATATTTT. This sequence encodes CASSGFGVPGNTIYF.

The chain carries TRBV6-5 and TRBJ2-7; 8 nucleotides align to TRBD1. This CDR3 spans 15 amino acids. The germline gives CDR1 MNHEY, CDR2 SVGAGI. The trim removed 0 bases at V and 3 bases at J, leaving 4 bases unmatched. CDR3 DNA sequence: TGTGCCAGCAGTTACTCCCCGACAGGGGTCTACGAGCAGTACTTC. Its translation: CASSYSPTGVYEQYF.

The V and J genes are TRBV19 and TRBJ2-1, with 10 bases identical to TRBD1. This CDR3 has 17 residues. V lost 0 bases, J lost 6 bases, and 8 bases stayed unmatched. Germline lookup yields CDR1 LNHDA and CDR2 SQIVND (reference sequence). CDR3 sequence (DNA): TGTGCCAGTAGTATAGATTTTTGGGGACAGGGGTTCAATGAGCAGTTCTTC. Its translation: CASSIDFWGQGFNEQFF.

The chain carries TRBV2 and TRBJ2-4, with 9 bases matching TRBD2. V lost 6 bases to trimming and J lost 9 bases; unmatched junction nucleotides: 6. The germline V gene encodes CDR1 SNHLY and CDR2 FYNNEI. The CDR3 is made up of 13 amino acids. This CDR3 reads CASRASGTGIQYF. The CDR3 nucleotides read TGTGCCAGCAGGGCTAGCGGGACGGGCATTCAGTACTTC.

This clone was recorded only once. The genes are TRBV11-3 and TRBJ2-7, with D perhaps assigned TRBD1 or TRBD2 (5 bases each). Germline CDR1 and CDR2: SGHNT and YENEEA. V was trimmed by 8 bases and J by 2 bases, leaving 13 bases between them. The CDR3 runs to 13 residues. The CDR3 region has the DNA TGTGCCAGCGGCCGGGACCATACCTACGAGCAGTACTTC. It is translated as CASGRDHTYEQYF.

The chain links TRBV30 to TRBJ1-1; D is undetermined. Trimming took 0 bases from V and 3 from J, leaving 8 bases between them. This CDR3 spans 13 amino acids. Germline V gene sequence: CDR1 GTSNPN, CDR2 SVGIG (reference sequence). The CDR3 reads CAWSVTEYTEAFF. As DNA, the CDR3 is TGTGCCTGGAGTGTAACCGAATACACTGAAGCTTTCTTT.

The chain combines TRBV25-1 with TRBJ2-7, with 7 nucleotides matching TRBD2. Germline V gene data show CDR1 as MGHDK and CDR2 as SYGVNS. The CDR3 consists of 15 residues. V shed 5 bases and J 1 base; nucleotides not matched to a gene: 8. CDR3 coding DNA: TGTGCCAGCAGTATAACCCGGGAGGTATCCTACGAGCAGTACTTC. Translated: CASSITREVSYEQYF.

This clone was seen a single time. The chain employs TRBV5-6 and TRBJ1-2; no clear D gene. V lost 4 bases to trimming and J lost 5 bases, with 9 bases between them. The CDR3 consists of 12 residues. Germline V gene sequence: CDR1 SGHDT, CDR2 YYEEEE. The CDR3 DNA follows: TGTGCCAGCAGCCCCGACCCTTATGGCTACACCTTC. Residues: CASSPDPYGYTF.

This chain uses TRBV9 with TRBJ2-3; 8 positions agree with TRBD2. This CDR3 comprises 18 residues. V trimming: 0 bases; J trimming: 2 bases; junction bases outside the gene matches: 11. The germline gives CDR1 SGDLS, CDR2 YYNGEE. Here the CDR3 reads CASSVGILGLGNTDTQYF. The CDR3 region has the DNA TGTGCCAGCAGCGTAGGGATATTGGGACTAGGGAACACAGATACGCAGTATTTT. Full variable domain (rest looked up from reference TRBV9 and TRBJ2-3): DSGVTQTPKHLITATGQRVTLRCSPRSGDLSVYWYQQSLDQGLQFLIQYYNGEERAKGNILERFSAQQFPDLHSELNLSSLELGDSALYFCASSVGILGLGNTDTQYFGPGTRLTVL.

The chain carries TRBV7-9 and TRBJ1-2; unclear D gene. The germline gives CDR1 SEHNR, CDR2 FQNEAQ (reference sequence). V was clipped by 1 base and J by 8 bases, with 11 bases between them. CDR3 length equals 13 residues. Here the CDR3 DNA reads TGTGCCAGCAGCTTAGGTCCGGGAGGAGGCTACACCTTC. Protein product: CASSLGPGGGYTF. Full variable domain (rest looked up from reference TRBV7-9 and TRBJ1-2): DTGVSQNPRHKITKRGQNVTFRCDPISEHNRLYWYRQTLGQGPEFLTYFQNEAQLEKSRLLSDRFSAERPKGSFSTLEIQRTEQGDSAMYLCASSLGPGGGYTFGSGTRLTVV.

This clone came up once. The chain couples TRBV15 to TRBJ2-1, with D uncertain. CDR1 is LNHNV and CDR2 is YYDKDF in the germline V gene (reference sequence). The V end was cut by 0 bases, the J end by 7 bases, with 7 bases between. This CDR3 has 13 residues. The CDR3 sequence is CATSRDLGNEQFF. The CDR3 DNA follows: TGTGCCACCAGCAGAGATCTCGGGAATGAGCAGTTCTTC.

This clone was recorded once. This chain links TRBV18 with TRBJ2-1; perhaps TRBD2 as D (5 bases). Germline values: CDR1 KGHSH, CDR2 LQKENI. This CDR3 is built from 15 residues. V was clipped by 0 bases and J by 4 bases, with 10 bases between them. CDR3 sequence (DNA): TGTGCCAGCTCACCACCGTCCCCGGGGTACAATGAGCAGTTCTTC. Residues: CASSPPSPGYNEQFF.

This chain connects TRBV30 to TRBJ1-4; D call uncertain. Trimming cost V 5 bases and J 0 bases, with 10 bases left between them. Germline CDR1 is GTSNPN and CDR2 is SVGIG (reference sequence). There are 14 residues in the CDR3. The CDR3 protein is CAWAGISTNEKLFF. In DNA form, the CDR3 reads TGTGCCTGGGCCGGCATTTCAACTAATGAAAAACTGTTTTTT.

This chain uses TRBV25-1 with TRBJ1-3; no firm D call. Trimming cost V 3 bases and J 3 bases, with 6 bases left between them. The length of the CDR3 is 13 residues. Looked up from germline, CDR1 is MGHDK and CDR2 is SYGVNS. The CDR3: CASSDSRGNTIYF. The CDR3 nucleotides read TGTGCCAGCAGTGACTCCCGTGGAAACACCATATATTTT.

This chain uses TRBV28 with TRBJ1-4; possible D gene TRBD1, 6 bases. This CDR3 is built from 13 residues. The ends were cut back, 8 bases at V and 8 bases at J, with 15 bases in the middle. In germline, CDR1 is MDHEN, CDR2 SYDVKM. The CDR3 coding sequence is TGTGCCAGCCCCCCGGGGGCAGGAGAAAAACTGTTTTTT. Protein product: CASPPGAGEKLFF.

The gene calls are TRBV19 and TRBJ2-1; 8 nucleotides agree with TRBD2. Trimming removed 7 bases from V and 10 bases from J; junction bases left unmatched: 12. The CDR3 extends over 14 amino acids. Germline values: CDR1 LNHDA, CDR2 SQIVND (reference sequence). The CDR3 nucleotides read TGTGCCAGTAAGATTGGGACTAGAAAACAAGAGCAGTTCTTC. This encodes CASKIGTRKQEQFF.

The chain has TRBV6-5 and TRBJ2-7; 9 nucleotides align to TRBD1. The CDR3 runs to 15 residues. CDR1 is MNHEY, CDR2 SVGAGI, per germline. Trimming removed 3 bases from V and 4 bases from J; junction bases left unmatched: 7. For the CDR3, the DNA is TGTGCCAGCAGTTATCCACAGGGGGCGGTGTACGAGCAGTACTTC. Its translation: CASSYPQGAVYEQYF.

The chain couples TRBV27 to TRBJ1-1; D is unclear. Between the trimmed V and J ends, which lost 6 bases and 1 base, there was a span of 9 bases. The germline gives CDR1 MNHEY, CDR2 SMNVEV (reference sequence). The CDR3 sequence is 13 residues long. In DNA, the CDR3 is TGTGCCAGCAGATCCTTGCAGAACACTGAAGCTTTCTTT. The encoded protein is CASRSLQNTEAFF.

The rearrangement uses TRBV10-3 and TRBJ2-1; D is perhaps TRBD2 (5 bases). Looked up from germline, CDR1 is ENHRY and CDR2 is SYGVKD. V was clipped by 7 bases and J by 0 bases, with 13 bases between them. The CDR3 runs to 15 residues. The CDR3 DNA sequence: TGTGCCATCAAGTCCACTAGTAGCTCCTACAATGAGCAGTTCTTC. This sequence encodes CAIKSTSSSYNEQFF.

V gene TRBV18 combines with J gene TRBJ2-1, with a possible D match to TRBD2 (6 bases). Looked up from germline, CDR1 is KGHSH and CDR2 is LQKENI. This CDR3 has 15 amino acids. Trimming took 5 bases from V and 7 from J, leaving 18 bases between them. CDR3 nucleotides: TGTGCCAGCTCAACGACTCGCCCGGCGGGGAATGAGCAGTTCTTC. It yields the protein CASSTTRPAGNEQFF.

CDR3 region: CASSDPKESAEQFF. The CDR3 DNA sequence: TGTGCCAGCAGTGACCCGAAGGAATCTGCTGAGCAGTTCTTC. The chain links TRBV6-4 to TRBJ2-1, with D hard to call. The germline V gene encodes CDR1 MRHNA and CDR2 SNTAGT. The CDR3 extends over 14 amino acids. With 2 bases removed from V and 9 bases from J, the gap between germline ends came to 14 bases.

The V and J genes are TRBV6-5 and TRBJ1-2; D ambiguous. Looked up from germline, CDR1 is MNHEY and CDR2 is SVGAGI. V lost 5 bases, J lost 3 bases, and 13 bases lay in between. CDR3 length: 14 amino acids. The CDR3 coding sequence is TGTGCCAGCAGTCCCCAACAGATCTACTATGGCTACACCTTC. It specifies CASSPQQIYYGYTF.